This TCR beta chain derives from a study of post-analysis software for immune sequencing data. Findings and caveats of the study: Patients had higher frequencies than controls of roughly 5 TRBV segments, including TRBV5-6, TRBV5-1 and TRBV20-1.

The CDR3 has 14 residues. CDR1 and CDR2 (germline): SNHLY, FYNNEI. V shed 6 bases, J shed 2 bases, and the junction held 6 bases outside the gene matches. This clonotype showed up just a few times. What it binds is unknown. TCR beta libraries were prepared from cDNA with unique molecular identifiers. Some 500,000 cDNA molecules were recovered from an input of about 0.9 to 10 million T cells. TCRdb independently ran MiXCR on the PCR reads; one entry per CDR3 protein. The sample has about 820,000 distinct CDR3 sequences; roughly 50% are singletons. The sample comprised blood. The source of this sequence is a girl aged 5 to 17 with multiple sclerosis. The chain links TRBV2 to TRBJ1-1, with 7 bases fitting TRBD1. CDR3 residues: CASRPGQTNTEAFF. CDR3 in DNA: TGTGCCAGCAGGCCGGGACAGACCAACACTGAAGCTTTCTTT.